The 10 T cell receptor beta chains below come from one sample, sequenced in a study of T cells after posttransplantation cyclophosphamide. A marrow graft followed busulfan-fludarabine conditioning, with cyclophosphamide on days +3 and +4. Sequenced by immunoSEQ multiplex PCR; TCRdb stores in-frame clones only, minus some. The profile covers around 12,000 clones, none occurring a single time. Here the sequenced sample was PBMCs, taken after allogeneic stem cell transplant with posttransplant cyclophosphamide. The receptor source for this set is a female patient in her forties who received an allogeneic stem cell transplant from a related donor, was CMV-positive, and had acute GVHD only. Some T cells may possibly be graft donor cells.

In this sample, this clone turned up many times. The rearrangement uses TRBV13 and TRBJ2-2; the match to TRBD2 covers 14 bases. Germline values: CDR1 PRHDT, CDR2 FYEKMQ (reference sequence). V lost 5 bases and J lost 6; bases outside the gene matches: 2. This CDR3 comprises 15 residues. The CDR3 region has the DNA TGTGCCAGCAGCCCGGGACTAGCGGGGGCCGGGGAGCTGTTTTTT. Its protein product is CASSPGLAGAGELFF.

At least ten counts were recorded for this clone. This sequence joins TRBV7-9 and TRBJ2-6; D uncertain. This CDR3 spans 16 amino acids. V was shortened by 2 bases and J by 0 bases, with 8 bases between the two germline ends. Germline V gene lookup returns CDR1 SEHNR and CDR2 FQNEAQ (reference sequence). The CDR3 nucleotides read TGTGCCAGCAGCTTAAGAGTGAACTCTGGGGCCAACGTCCTGACTTTC. It is translated as CASSLRVNSGANVLTF. The entire variable domain, with the rest obtained from reference TRBV7-9 and TRBJ2-6, is as follows: DTGVSQNPRHKITKRGQNVTFRCDPISEHNRLYWYRQTLGQGPEFLTYFQNEAQLEKSRLLSDRFSAERPKGSFSTLEIQRTEQGDSAMYLCASSLRVNSGANVLTFGAGSRLTVL.

This clone has ten or more counts. J is TRBJ1-2 and V is TRBV4-1; 7 bases match TRBD1. The CDR3 contains 14 residues. With V trimmed by 4 bases and J by 8 bases, 10 bases remained unmatched. Germline CDR1 MGHRA, CDR2 YSYEKL. The CDR3 bases are TGCGCCAGCAGCCCAGACGACAGGGTAGGGGGCTACACCTTC. The encoded protein is CASSPDDRVGGYTF.

This clone was counted at least ten times. The rearrangement uses TRBV11-3 and TRBJ1-3, with unresolved D. Trimming shortened V by 3 bases and J by 3 bases, and 12 bases separated the two germline ends. This CDR3 has 15 residues. CDR1 and CDR2 from the germline V gene are SGHNT and YENEEA. The CDR3 spells CASSLSPVLGNTIYF. DNA of the CDR3: TGTGCCAGCAGCTTGTCCCCTGTCCTTGGAAACACCATATATTTT.

This clone was picked up a small number of times. A read error may produce the germline difference seen at one junction end. The gene calls are TRBV2 and TRBJ1-1, with D unclear. Germline CDR1 reads SNHLY; CDR2 reads FYNNEI. The CDR3 totals 12 residues. The CDR3 DNA reads as TGTGCCAGCAGAGAAGGTATGGCGGGAGCTTTCTTT. Amino acid sequence: CASREGMAGAFF.

This clone appeared many times. The chain is built from TRBV6-5 and TRBJ2-3; 9 bases map to TRBD2. The CDR3 spans 15 residues. V was clipped by 3 bases and J by 6 bases; unmatched bases: 7. CDR1 and CDR2 from the germline V gene are MNHEY and SVGAGI. The CDR3: CASSYIAGDVDTQYF. The DNA of the CDR3 is TGTGCCAGCAGTTATATAGCGGGAGACGTGGATACGCAGTATTTT.

This clone was counted many times. The chain employs TRBV10-3 and TRBJ2-5, with D possibly matching TRBD2 (5 bases). CDR3 length: 13 residues. The germline CDR1 and CDR2 sequences are ENHRY and SYGVKD. V shed 0 bases and J shed 7 bases, with 9 bases lying between them. This chain's CDR3 is CAISESQGGTQYF. CDR3 DNA: TGTGCCATCAGTGAGTCGCAAGGAGGGACCCAGTACTTC.

This clone occurred many times. This chain connects TRBV18 to TRBJ1-2; D perhaps matches TRBD1 (6 bases). Deletions cut 3 bases from V and 5 bases from J, with 10 bases between. From germline, CDR1 is KGHSH and CDR2 LQKENI. The CDR3 loop spans 13 amino acids. The CDR3 loop is CASSPDRSYGYTF. CDR3 nucleotide sequence: TGTGCCAGCTCACCCGACAGGAGTTATGGCTACACCTTC.

This clone was observed at least ten times. The rearrangement links TRBV20-1 to TRBJ1-1, with 7 bases matching TRBD1. J gave up 7 bases and V 7 bases, and 6 bases lay outside the gene matches. Germline-derived CDR1 and CDR2 are DFQATT and SNEGSKA (reference sequence). The CDR3 is made up of 11 amino acids. CDR3 sequence reads: CSGRTGVEAFF. The CDR3 DNA reads as TGCAGTGGGCGGACAGGCGTTGAAGCTTTCTTT.

This clone was recorded many times. The chain couples TRBV14 to TRBJ2-3, with 8 bases matching TRBD2. Germline V gives CDR1 SGHDN, CDR2 FVKESK. This CDR3 has 15 amino acids. J lost 2 bases, V lost 4 bases, and 5 bases had no gene match. This CDR3 reads CASSLSGIFTDTQYF. Here the CDR3 DNA reads TGTGCCAGCAGCCTTAGCGGGATCTTCACAGATACGCAGTATTTT. Full variable domain (missing parts from reference TRBV14 and TRBJ2-3): EAGVTQFPSHSVIEKGQTVTLRCDPISGHDNLYWYRRVMGKEIKFLLHFVKESKQDESGMPNNRFLAERTGGTYSTLKVQPAELEDSGVYFCASSLSGIFTDTQYFGPGTRLTVL.